The 30 T cell receptor beta chains listed next were all sequenced from one sample in a study of memory CD4+ T cells and cytomegalovirus serostatus (dated by TCRdb to about 2019). The receptor library was made with the immunoSEQ multiplex PCR assay. The clones in this table, taken by TCRdb from immuneACCESS, are in-frame only. Not every clone is retained; where verified, under half of the shortfall comes from an unresolved V gene, and the cause of the rest is unknown. The sample yields about 56,000 clones; more than 75% were counted once. The ten largest make up 0.4% to 0.45% of the sample. Single viable CD3+CD4+CD8-CD45RO+ cells were sorted as memory CD4+ T cells on a FACSAria II. The sequenced material came from memory CD4+ T cells from blood. These receptors were collected from an adult in good health and CMV-seronegative.

This chain links TRBV11-2 with TRBJ2-1; TRBD1 aligns across 7 bases. CDR3 length: 16 amino acids. V lost 5 bases, J lost 2 bases, and 9 bases stayed unmatched. CDR1 and CDR2 (germline): SGHAT, FQNNGV. The chain's CDR3 is CASSPQGTEPYNEQFF. DNA for the CDR3: TGTGCCAGCAGCCCCCAGGGGACAGAGCCCTACAATGAGCAGTTCTTC.

This clone was seen once. The CDR3 bases are TGTGCCACCTGGCCGGTAGCGGGAGTTGAAGCTTTCTTT. This translates into CATWPVAGVEAFF. The rearrangement uses TRBV10-3 and TRBJ1-1; D is ambiguous. V gave up 10 bases and J gave up 7 bases, with 19 bases separating them. The V gene's germline CDR1 is ENHRY and CDR2 SYGVKD. The CDR3 contains 13 residues.

The chain joins TRBV5-4 to TRBJ2-3; D possibly uses TRBD1 or TRBD2 (6 bases each). The germline gives CDR1 SGHNT, CDR2 YYREEE (reference sequence). The CDR3 spans 16 residues. V was shortened by 6 bases and J by 2 bases, with 19 bases between the two germline ends. The CDR3 loop reads CASTSKIGGTTDTQYF. CDR3 nucleotide sequence: TGTGCCAGCACATCTAAAATAGGGGGGACCACAGATACGCAGTATTTT.

This rearrangement joins TRBV5-1 to TRBJ2-7; 9 bases are shared with TRBD1. The CDR3 consists of 16 residues. The germline V gene encodes CDR1 SGHRS and CDR2 YFSETQ. V lost 4 bases, J lost 3 bases, and 11 bases stayed unmatched. CDR3 nucleotides: TGCGCCAGCAGCCTTTCCGGACAGGGGTACGGCTACGAGCAGTACTTC. Translating it yields CASSLSGQGYGYEQYF.

This clone was counted a few times. The chain is built from TRBV7-2 and TRBJ2-1, with D possibly TRBD1 on 5 matching bases. The germline V gene has CDR1 SGHTA and CDR2 FQGNSA. Trimming shortened V by 1 base and J by 3 bases, and 10 bases separated the two germline ends. The CDR3 extends over 15 amino acids. CDR3 bases: TGTGCCAGCAGCTTAGAATCGGACAACTACAATGAGCAGTTCTTC. It is translated as CASSLESDNYNEQFF.

J is TRBJ1-5 and V is TRBV6-1; 7 bases align to TRBD1. V dropped 7 bases and J dropped 2; count of bases not matched to a gene: 5. Germline V CDR1 and CDR2: MNHNS, SASEGT. The CDR3 is 14 amino acids. The CDR3 DNA sequence: TGTGCCAGCAACCAGGGGGAGGGCAATCAGCCCCAGCATTTT. Its translation is CASNQGEGNQPQHF.

This clone was recorded only once. The chain uses TRBV6-1 and TRBJ1-5, with a tentative D call TRBD1 (6 bases). CDR3 size: 13 residues. CDR1 is MNHNS and CDR2 is SASEGT in the germline V gene. Trimming removed 3 bases at V and 6 bases at J, with 9 bases between. In DNA form, the CDR3 reads TGTGCCAGCAGTGAGACAGGTTCTCAGCCCCAGCATTTT. Translation: CASSETGSQPQHF.

This clone was picked up one time. The rearrangement joins TRBV19 to TRBJ2-1; 8 bases are a match to TRBD1. Trimming removed 5 bases from V and 1 base from J; junction bases left unmatched: 4. There are 15 residues in the CDR3. Germline V gene lookup returns CDR1 LNHDA and CDR2 SQIVND (reference sequence). CDR3 nucleotides: TGTGCCAGTAGTCGACAGGGGATTTCCTACAATGAGCAGTTCTTC. Translated: CASSRQGISYNEQFF.

The gene calls are TRBV2 and TRBJ2-7, with D unclear. V gave up 7 bases and J gave up 3 bases, with 7 bases separating them. The CDR3 is 11 residues long. Germline V gives CDR1 SNHLY, CDR2 FYNNEI. CDR3 protein: CASTFSYEQYF. For the CDR3, the DNA is TGTGCCAGCACTTTCAGCTACGAGCAGTACTTC.

This clone is a singleton in its sample. The chain is built from TRBV7-2 and TRBJ1-2; TRBD1 might be the D (6 bases). With 0 bases removed from V and 8 bases from J, the gap between germline ends came to 16 bases. The CDR3 runs to 15 residues. The germline V gene encodes CDR1 SGHTA and CDR2 FQGNSA. CDR3 DNA sequence: TGTGCCAGCAGCTTAGCCCTTCTTACAGGGTTCGGCTACACCTTC. Its translation is CASSLALLTGFGYTF.

The chain recombines TRBV6-4 with TRBJ1-1, with unresolved D. CDR3 size: 13 residues. Germline V gene lookup returns CDR1 MRHNA and CDR2 SNTAGT. Trimming took 3 bases from V and 6 from J, leaving 11 bases between them. The CDR3 is CASSESSLAEAFF. The CDR3 region has the DNA TGTGCCAGCAGTGAATCATCCCTGGCTGAAGCTTTCTTT.

A few counts support this clone. The gene calls are TRBV7-2 and TRBJ2-7, with D maybe TRBD1 (6 bases). This CDR3 region has 12 residues. Trimming cost V 8 bases and J 1 base, with 9 bases left between them. Germline-derived CDR1 and CDR2 are SGHTA and FQGNSA. The DNA of the CDR3 is TGTGCCAGCGGGGGCCGGTCCTACGAGCAGTACTTC. Amino acids: CASGGRSYEQYF.

The chain carries TRBV28 and TRBJ2-1; 9 bases are a match to TRBD1. This CDR3 spans 15 amino acids. The J segment lost 8 bases and the V segment lost 4 bases, leaving 9 bases of the junction unmatched. The V gene's germline CDR1 is MDHEN and CDR2 SYDVKM. In nucleotides, the CDR3 is TGTGCCAGCAGTTCTCCGGGACAGGGCTGGTATGAGCAGTTCTTC. Amino acid sequence: CASSSPGQGWYEQFF.

The rearrangement joins TRBV28 to TRBJ1-2; the D gene is possibly TRBD1 (5 bases). There are 12 residues in the CDR3. The V end lost 3 bases, the J end lost 5 bases, and 7 bases lay between the germline ends. Looked up from germline, CDR1 is MDHEN and CDR2 is SYDVKM. This CDR3 is CASSFGGYGYTF. The CDR3 DNA reads as TGTGCCAGCAGTTTTGGGGGTTATGGCTACACCTTC.

The CDR3 coding sequence is TGTGCCAGCAGCTTGGTGGGGGCTGGGAGGGAGACCCAGTACTTC. Protein: CASSLVGAGRETQYF. This chain uses TRBV5-5 with TRBJ2-5; the D call may be TRBD1 or TRBD2 (6 bases each). The CDR3 contains 15 residues. Per germline, CDR1 SGHKS and CDR2 YYEKEE (reference sequence). V was shortened by 0 bases and J by 5 bases, with 14 bases between the two germline ends.

This clone was seen once. The rearrangement links TRBV21-1 to TRBJ2-7. TRBV21-1 is a known pseudogene. The CDR3 length is 14 residues. The CDR3 reads CASSAYLIRPGQYF. The CDR3, as DNA: TGTGCCAGCAGCGCATACCTAATCCGACCCGGGCAGTACTTC.

Written as DNA, the CDR3 is TGTGCCATCGGCGGGGGCTCTGGGGCCAACGTCCTGACTTTC. Protein product: CAIGGGSGANVLTF. V gene TRBV10-3 combines with J gene TRBJ2-6; 7 bases match TRBD2. There are 14 residues in the CDR3. The V and J ends lost 8 bases and 0 bases, in that order; junction bases with no gene match: 1. Germline CDR1 and CDR2: ENHRY and SYGVKD.

The chain employs TRBV7-2 and TRBJ1-4; tentatively, D is TRBD1 (5 bases). The germline V gene has CDR1 SGHTA and CDR2 FQGNSA. CDR3 size: 15 residues. V dropped 4 bases and J dropped 7 bases, with 16 bases sitting between them. The CDR3, as DNA: TGTGCCAGCAGCTCTCTGAGGGGATCAGGTGAAAAACTGTTTTTT. Its translation is CASSSLRGSGEKLFF.

This chain uses TRBV4-3 with TRBJ2-4, with a tentative D call TRBD2 (6 bases). V lost 4 bases and J lost 5, with 12 bases in between. Germline V gene sequence: CDR1 LGHNA, CDR2 YSLEER. This CDR3 region has 14 residues. The DNA of the CDR3 is TGCGCCAGCAGCCTGTCGGGAGTAGAAAACATTCAGTACTTC. It is translated as CASSLSGVENIQYF.

V gene TRBV2 combines with J gene TRBJ1-1; D not resolved. The germline CDR1 and CDR2 sequences are SNHLY and FYNNEI. The CDR3 has 13 amino acids. V lost 8 bases and J lost 1, with 11 bases in between. CDR3 in amino acids: CASSSTWNTEAFF. The CDR3 region has the DNA TGTGCCAGCTCGAGCACGTGGAACACTGAAGCTTTCTTT.

This rearrangement joins TRBV4-2 to TRBJ1-2; 9 nucleotides line up with TRBD1. The CDR3 consists of 14 residues. The V and J ends lost 4 bases and 7 bases, in that order; junction bases with no gene match: 7. The germline gives CDR1 LGHNA, CDR2 YNFKEQ. DNA for the CDR3: TGTGCCAGCAGCCTCGGGACAGGGCGGGCTGGCTACACCTTC. Translation gives CASSLGTGRAGYTF.

The CDR3 sequence: CAISTGGNTDTQYF. The DNA for the CDR3 is TGTGCCATCAGCACAGGGGGGAATACAGATACGCAGTATTTT. The rearrangement links TRBV10-3 to TRBJ2-3; 8 nucleotides line up with TRBD1. J was trimmed by 3 bases and V by 6 bases; bases with no gene match: 5. The CDR3 totals 14 residues. Per germline, CDR1 ENHRY and CDR2 SYGVKD.

The chain links TRBV9 to TRBJ1-1; TRBD1 aligns across 7 bases. The V segment lost 0 bases and the J segment 3 bases; nucleotides outside the gene matches: 5. CDR3 length: 15 amino acids. From germline, CDR1 is SGDLS and CDR2 YYNGEE. CDR3 in amino acids: CASSVDITGDTEAFF. In DNA form, the CDR3 reads TGTGCCAGCAGCGTAGATATTACAGGGGACACTGAAGCTTTCTTT.

V and J are TRBV5-5 and TRBJ2-5; D is ambiguous. Trimming stripped 1 base from V and 1 base from J, with 8 bases between. Germline-derived CDR1 and CDR2 are SGHKS and YYEKEE (reference sequence). The CDR3 spans 14 residues. Written as DNA, the CDR3 is TGTGCCAGCAGCTTGTCCCCGTTCCAAGAGACCCAGTACTTC. Its translation: CASSLSPFQETQYF.

This chain joins TRBV6-6 and TRBJ2-7, with D uncertain. The CDR3 length is 14 residues. Trimming removed 6 bases at V and 2 bases at J, with 14 bases between. The germline gives CDR1 MNHNY, CDR2 SVGAGI (reference sequence). CDR3 residues: CASSSTAKPYEQYF. DNA of the CDR3: TGTGCCAGCAGCTCGACGGCTAAGCCCTACGAGCAGTACTTC.

The rearrangement uses TRBV6-5 and TRBJ1-6; D perhaps matches TRBD1 (6 bases). There are 16 residues in the CDR3. V lost 2 bases to trimming and J lost 7 bases, with 15 bases between them. The germline V gene encodes CDR1 MNHEY and CDR2 SVGAGI. The CDR3 protein is CASSYGPGTTNSPLHF. CDR3 nucleotides: TGTGCCAGCAGTTACGGACCCGGGACAACGAATTCACCCCTCCACTTT.

DNA of the CDR3: TGTGCCTGGAGTGTATGGGCCAACGTCCTGACTTTC. It specifies CAWSVWANVLTF. V is TRBV30 and J is TRBJ2-6; no reliable D call. Germline V gene sequence: CDR1 GTSNPN, CDR2 SVGIG (reference sequence). V gave up 0 bases and J gave up 5 bases, with 2 bases separating them. CDR3 length: 12 residues.

As DNA, the CDR3 is TGTGCCAGCAGCTTAAGGAGTGGGAGAAACGAGCAGTACTTC. Residues: CASSLRSGRNEQYF. V and J are TRBV11-2 and TRBJ2-7; possibly TRBD2 for D (5 bases). CDR3 length equals 14 residues. Germline CDR1 SGHAT, CDR2 FQNNGV. The V and J ends lost 2 bases and 5 bases respectively, with 13 bases between them. Full variable domain (outside the CDR3, taken from reference TRBV11-2 and TRBJ2-7): EAGVAQSPRYKIIEKRQSVAFWCNPISGHATLYWYQQILGQGPKLLIQFQNNGVVDDSQLPKDRFSAERLKGVDSTLKIQPAKLEDSAVYLCASSLRSGRNEQYFGPGTRLTVT.

This clone was seen once. CDR3 nucleotide sequence: TGCGCCAGCAGTTTTATAGCGGGAGCGAACACCGGGGAGCTGTTTTTT. Its translation is CASSFIAGANTGELFF. This sequence joins TRBV5-1 and TRBJ2-2; 9 nucleotides align to TRBD2. With 5 bases clipped from V and 0 bases from J, the junction kept 5 bases outside the gene matches. The CDR3 has 16 amino acids. CDR1 and CDR2 from the germline V gene are SGHRS and YFSETQ.

The chain recombines TRBV30 with TRBJ2-4; the D gene is possibly TRBD2 (6 bases). The CDR3 is made up of 16 amino acids. Germline-derived CDR1 and CDR2 are GTSNPN and SVGIG (reference sequence). The V and J ends lost 2 bases and 0 bases respectively, with 14 bases between them. CDR3 in amino acids: CAWSLFGGLAKNIQYF. CDR3 in DNA: TGTGCCTGGAGTCTCTTCGGGGGACTAGCCAAAAACATTCAGTACTTC.